The rows below give T cell receptor beta chains drawn from one sample of a study of shared clonotypes between healthy human individuals. Measured with immunoSEQ multiplex PCR; TCRdb has only the in-frame clones, and not every one. The repertoire holds 1.6 million or so clones, with around 95% as singletons. Material: naive CD4+ T cells sorted from blood. These receptors were obtained from a man between 25 and 39 years old in good health. The CDR3 runs from the conserved cysteine through the conserved F or W. Each record gives: D gene, clone size, V gene, J gene, CDR3 protein, CDR3 DNA. The D gene is left open where the match is weak. For some rows the clone size is stated as once, few or many, or as a class when expanded; others skip it.

>.|.|TRBV18|TRBJ2-1
CASSPKNLPSYNEQFF
TGTGCCAGCTCACCAAAGAATCTACCGTCCTACAATGAGCAGTTCTTC
>.|.|TRBV5-6|TRBJ2-2
CASRIWNTGELFF
TGTGCCAGCAGAATATGGAACACCGGGGAGCTGTTTTTT
>TRBD1|.|TRBV2|TRBJ1-5
CASKAFRGQGQPQHF
TGTGCCAGCAAGGCCTTCAGGGGGCAGGGTCAGCCCCAGCATTTT
>TRBD2|.|TRBV9|TRBJ2-3
CASSVEGLAGGMDTQYF
TGTGCCAGCAGCGTAGAGGGACTAGCGGGGGGTATGGATACGCAGTATTTT
>.|.|TRBV5-1|TRBJ2-7
CASSLPGPSYEQYF
TGCGCCAGCAGCTTGCCAGGGCCTTCCTACGAGCAGTACTTC
>.|once|TRBV19|TRBJ1-5
CASSIAQGKGQQPQHF
TGTGCCAGTAGTATCGCACAGGGAAAGGGGCAGCAGCCCCAGCATTTT
>TRBD1|.|TRBV9|TRBJ1-3
CASSPLGQGSSGNTIYF
TGTGCCAGCAGCCCCCTTGGACAGGGGAGCTCTGGAAACACCATATATTTT
>.|.|TRBV6-1|TRBJ2-3
CASSWTAQLDTQYF
TGTGCCAGCAGTTGGACAGCCCAGTTAGATACGCAGTATTTT
>.|.|TRBV5-6|TRBJ2-3
CASRVAPSTDTQYF
TGTGCCAGCAGGGTAGCGCCTAGCACAGATACGCAGTATTTT
>.|.|TRBV11-2|TRBJ2-1
CATSRSVSYNEQFF
TGTGCCACCTCCCGGTCCGTTTCCTACAATGAGCAGTTCTTC
>.|.|TRBV2|TRBJ2-3
CASSDKMGSTQYF
TGTGCCAGCAGTGACAAAATGGGTTCTACGCAGTATTTT
>TRBD2|.|TRBV2|TRBJ2-1
CASSYDSGPNNEQFF
TGTGCCAGCAGTTACGATAGCGGGCCGAACAATGAGCAGTTCTTC
>TRBD1|.|TRBV29-1|TRBJ2-2
CSVRRPPGQGVVAGELFF
TGCAGCGTCCGAAGACCCCCGGGACAGGGGGTTGTTGCCGGGGAGCTGTTTTTT
>.|.|TRBV5-4|TRBJ2-1
CASSLAQGSYNEQFF
TGTGCCAGCAGCTTGGCACAGGGCTCCTACAATGAGCAGTTCTTC
>.|.|TRBV5-1|TRBJ2-2
CASTRSGADPGELFF
TGCGCCAGCACTCGTTCGGGGGCAGACCCCGGGGAGCTGTTTTTT
>.|.|TRBV5-1|TRBJ1-5
CASSLVGDQPQHF
TGCGCCAGCAGCTTGGTCGGGGATCAGCCCCAGCATTTT
>.|once|TRBV5-4|TRBJ1-1
CASSRWGGANTEAFF
TGTGCCAGCAGCCGTTGGGGCGGGGCGAACACTGAAGCTTTCTTT
>.|.|TRBV2|TRBJ2-3
CASSKSTGKVTTDTQYF
TGTGCCAGCAGCAAGAGTACAGGGAAGGTTACCACAGATACGCAGTATTTT
>TRBD1|.|TRBV28|TRBJ2-1
CASSPPRFLTGETYNEQFF
TGTGCCAGCAGTCCCCCGCGCTTCCTGACAGGGGAAACCTACAATGAGCAGTTCTTC
>TRBD2|.|TRBV5-4|TRBJ2-1
CASSSGLAGGEYNEQFF
TGTGCCAGCAGCTCCGGACTAGCGGGAGGCGAATACAATGAGCAGTTCTTC
>.|once|TRBV29-1|TRBJ2-1
CSVAQPPFIRNEQFF
TGCAGCGTCGCCCAACCTCCTTTCATTCGGAATGAGCAGTTCTTC
>.|.|TRBV4-1|TRBJ2-3
CASSQDFPGGGTDTQYF
TGCGCCAGCAGCCAAGATTTCCCGGGTGGGGGAACAGATACGCAGTATTTT
>TRBD2|.|TRBV28|TRBJ2-1
CASSYLSGDGSYNEQFF
TGTGCCAGCAGTTACTTAAGCGGGGATGGCTCCTACAATGAGCAGTTCTTC
>TRBD1|.|TRBV18|TRBJ2-1
CASSQGTEQLF
TGTGCCAGCTCACAGGGGACAGAGCAGCTCTTC
>TRBD2|.|TRBV7-3|TRBJ2-3
CASSSGLAGVADTQYF
TGTGCCAGCAGCTCAGGACTAGCGGGAGTCGCAGATACGCAGTATTTT
>TRBD2|.|TRBV2|TRBJ2-7
CASSVLSGRIF
TGTGCCAGCAGTGTTCTTAGCGGGAGGATATTC
>.|few|TRBV29-1|TRBJ2-7
CSADQGYEQYF
TGCAGTGCAGACCAGGGTTACGAGCAGTACTTC
>.|.|TRBV7-9|TRBJ1-2
CASSPTDTPYGYTF
TGTGCCAGCAGCCCCACAGACACGCCGTATGGCTACACCTTC
>.|.|TRBV30|TRBJ1-5
CAWSVLGLNQPQHF
TGTGCCTGGAGTGTACTTGGCCTAAATCAGCCCCAGCATTTT
>TRBD1|.|TRBV7-9|TRBJ1-1
CASSSNRGRNTEAFF
TGTGCCAGCAGCTCCAACAGGGGTCGGAACACTGAAGCTTTCTTT
>.|.|TRBV5-1|TRBJ1-4
CASSLGRGANEKLFF
TGCGCCAGCAGCCTTGGCAGGGGTGCTAATGAAAAACTGTTTTTT
>.|.|TRBV5-1|TRBJ2-2
CASSLDGAGELFF
TGCGCCAGCAGCCTGGACGGCGCCGGGGAGCTGTTTTTT
>.|once|TRBV28|TRBJ1-5
CASSFGPFNQPQHF
TGTGCCAGCAGTTTCGGACCGTTCAATCAGCCCCAGCATTTT
>TRBD1|.|TRBV4-2|TRBJ1-1
CASSPWTGGGRTEAFF
TGTGCCAGCAGCCCTTGGACAGGGGGAGGGCGGACTGAAGCTTTCTTT
>.|.|TRBV7-6|TRBJ2-1
CASSLARTPFSNEQFF
TGTGCCAGCAGCTTAGCTCGGACACCATTTTCCAATGAGCAGTTCTTC
>.|once|TRBV18|TRBJ2-1
CASSPQSNEQFF
TGTGCCAGCTCGCCGCAGAGCAATGAGCAGTTCTTC
>.|.|TRBV6-4|TRBJ2-1
CASSDFLSNEQFF
TGTGCCAGCAGTGATTTCCTCTCGAATGAGCAGTTCTTC
>TRBD1|.|TRBV28|TRBJ2-1
CASSGPTGSYNEQFF
TGTGCCAGCAGTGGACCGACAGGGAGCTACAATGAGCAGTTCTTC
>TRBD1|.|TRBV10-3|TRBJ2-6
CAISEGGQNSGANVLTF
TGTGCCATCAGTGAAGGGGGACAGAACTCTGGGGCCAACGTCCTGACTTTC
>.|once|TRBV2|TRBJ2-2
CASSLGGDRTTGELFF
TGTGCCAGCAGTCTCGGAGGGGATCGGACCACCGGGGAGCTGTTTTTT
>TRBD1|once|TRBV5-1|TRBJ2-7
CASSLEDRAGVGWQYF
TGCGCCAGCAGCTTGGAAGACAGGGCGGGCGTGGGGTGGCAGTACTTC
>.|.|TRBV18|TRBJ2-7
CASSPPAGPWEQYF
TGTGCCAGCTCACCACCGGCAGGGCCTTGGGAGCAGTACTTC
>.|.|TRBV6-1|TRBJ2-1
CASSEARGFAGSDNEQFF
TGTGCCAGCAGTGAAGCCCGTGGGTTCGCAGGGAGTGACAATGAGCAGTTCTTC
>TRBD1|.|TRBV4-1|TRBJ2-1
CASSLPGQGFGEQFF
TGCGCCAGCAGCCTACCGGGACAGGGCTTTGGTGAGCAGTTCTTC
>.|once|TRBV7-8|TRBJ2-7
CASSLGGIIYEQYF
TGTGCCAGCAGCTTAGGGGGGATTATCTACGAGCAGTACTTC
>.|.|TRBV20-1|TRBJ2-1
CSAQPLDEQFF
TGCAGTGCTCAACCCTTGGATGAGCAGTTCTTC
>.|.|TRBV19|TRBJ2-7
CASSIIGYEQYF
TGTGCCAGTAGTATTATTGGCTACGAGCAGTACTTC
>.|.|TRBV11-2|TRBJ2-6
CASDNRAGANVLTF
TGTGCCAGCGACAACCGGGCTGGGGCCAACGTCCTGACTTTC
>TRBD2|.|TRBV5-1|TRBJ2-1
CASSLGLAGNEQFF
TGCGCCAGCAGCTTGGGACTAGCTGGGAATGAGCAGTTCTTC
>.|.|TRBV27|TRBJ2-7
CASSQKGTNEYEQYF
TGTGCCAGCAGCCAAAAGGGGACGAATGAATACGAGCAGTACTTC
>.|.|TRBV29-1|TRBJ2-7
CSVESGPPGRAYEQYF
TGCAGCGTTGAAAGTGGCCCCCCGGGACGGGCCTACGAGCAGTACTTC
>.|.|TRBV5-6|TRBJ2-2
CASSFVSGIGELFF
TGTGCCAGCAGCTTTGTATCGGGAATCGGGGAGCTGTTTTTT
>.|.|TRBV2|TRBJ1-4
CASSVGQQNEKLFF
TGTGCCAGCAGTGTGGGGCAGCAGAATGAAAAACTGTTTTTT
>TRBD1|.|TRBV18|TRBJ2-7
CASSDRVYEQYF
TGTGCCAGCTCGGACAGGGTCTACGAGCAGTACTTC
>TRBD2|.|TRBV11-2|TRBJ2-4
CASSLLAEIAKNIQYF
TGTGCCAGCAGCTTACTAGCGGAAATAGCCAAAAACATTCAGTACTTC
>.|.|TRBV18|TRBJ1-2
CASSSGQSYGYTF
TGTGCCAGCTCATCGGGCCAGAGCTATGGCTACACCTTC
>.|.|TRBV5-4|TRBJ2-5
CASSLGYKQETQYF
TGTGCCAGCAGCTTGGGTTATAAGCAAGAGACCCAGTACTTC
>TRBD1|.|TRBV28|TRBJ2-2
CASSLFQGANTGELFF
TGTGCCAGCAGTTTGTTCCAGGGGGCGAACACCGGGGAGCTGTTTTTT
>.|.|TRBV10-3|TRBJ2-1
CAIRLRDNEQFF
TGTGCCATCAGACTAAGGGATAATGAGCAGTTCTTC
>TRBD1|.|TRBV2|TRBJ2-3
CASKTRGRGTDTQYF
TGTGCCAGCAAAACTAGGGGGCGGGGCACAGATACGCAGTATTTT